These 24 T cell receptor beta chains came from one sample sequenced in a study of identical twins. TCRdb ran MiXCR on the 5' RACE reads and lists one entry per CDR3 protein. The table lists hundreds of thousands of distinct CDR3 sequences, roughly 6% of them singletons. What was sequenced was naive T cells sorted from blood. The receptors derive from a man aged 18-30 years in good health.

In DNA, the CDR3 is TGTGCCAGCAGTACCCGGACAGGGGAACCTGAAGCTTTCTTT. This codes for CASSTRTGEPEAFF. The chain joins TRBV28 to TRBJ1-1, with 9 bases that match TRBD1. The CDR3 length is 14 residues. Trimming removed 5 bases from V and 6 bases from J; junction bases left unmatched: 7. In germline, CDR1 is MDHEN, CDR2 SYDVKM.

This clonotype came up many times. The chain recombines TRBV5-1 with TRBJ2-3, with TRBD2 matching 12 bases. There are 17 residues in the CDR3. V gave up 3 bases and J gave up 0 bases; unmatched junction bases: 5. Germline CDR1 reads SGHRS; CDR2 reads YFSETQ. CDR3 residues: CASSSPGTSGSTDTQYF. Written as DNA, the CDR3 is TGCGCCAGCAGCTCTCCCGGGACTAGCGGGAGCACAGATACGCAGTATTTT.

This clonotype has more than one count but fewer than ten. This rearrangement joins TRBV5-4 to TRBJ2-1; 7 bases line up with TRBD2. Germline V lookup: CDR1 SGHNT, CDR2 YYREEE (reference sequence). After removal of 4 bases from V and 10 bases from J, the junction contained 11 bases not matched to a gene. This CDR3 spans 14 amino acids. The CDR3 DNA sequence: TGTGCCAGCAGCAGAGAAACTAGCGCTTGGGAGCAGTTCTTC. Translation gives CASSRETSAWEQFF.

This clonotype was detected ten times or more. The rearrangement joins TRBV20-1 to TRBJ1-4; a weak D match, TRBD1 (6 bases). The V end was cut by 1 base, the J end by 6 bases, with 9 bases between. The CDR3 sequence is 13 residues long. Looked up from germline, CDR1 is DFQATT and CDR2 is SNEGSKA (reference sequence). CDR3 in DNA: TGCAGTGCTAGAGCGGAGGGGGATGAAAAACTGTTTTTT. Protein product: CSARAEGDEKLFF.

In regard to this clonotype: Possible read error: a much larger clone is one base away. V usage is TRBV5-1 and J usage is TRBJ1-6, with D perhaps TRBD1 (5 bases). V dropped 4 bases and J dropped 9 bases, with 14 bases sitting between them. The CDR3 consists of 14 residues. From germline, CDR1 is SGHRS and CDR2 YFSETQ. CDR3 in amino acids: CASSPGRGTSPLHF. CDR3 in DNA: TGCGCCAGCAGCCCGGGACGGGGGACTTCACCCCTCCACTTT.

This clonotype was observed a handful of times. The gene calls are TRBV7-6 and TRBJ2-1; no clear D. Trimming stripped 2 bases from V and 7 bases from J, with 6 bases between. The germline gives CDR1 SGHVS, CDR2 FNYEAQ. The CDR3 contains 12 residues. The CDR3 coding sequence is TGTGCCAGCAGCTTAATTTGGAATGAGCAGTTCTTC. It codes for CASSLIWNEQFF.

Many counts were recorded for this clonotype. The chain combines TRBV7-9 with TRBJ2-7; 7 bases align to TRBD1. V shed 4 bases, J shed 6 bases, and the junction held 3 bases outside the gene matches. This CDR3 comprises 12 residues. Germline V gene lookup returns CDR1 SEHNR and CDR2 FQNEAQ (reference sequence). The CDR3 DNA sequence: TGTGCCAGCAGCTCAGGGACAGCCGAGCAGTACTTC. This sequence encodes CASSSGTAEQYF. Full variable domain (rest looked up from reference TRBV7-9 and TRBJ2-7): DTGVSQNPRHKITKRGQNVTFRCDPISEHNRLYWYRQTLGQGPEFLTYFQNEAQLEKSRLLSDRFSAERPKGSFSTLEIQRTEQGDSAMYLCASSSGTAEQYFGPGTRLTVT.

Ten or more counts support this clonotype. The gene calls are TRBV20-1 and TRBJ1-1; 8 nucleotides align to TRBD1. Unmatched junction bases numbered 6, after V lost 6 bases and J lost 6 bases. This CDR3 has 12 amino acids. Per germline, CDR1 DFQATT and CDR2 SNEGSKA (reference sequence). CDR3 protein: CSAGQGSAEAFF. CDR3 nucleotide sequence: TGCAGTGCAGGACAGGGTTCCGCTGAAGCTTTCTTT.

The chain employs TRBV4-1 and TRBJ2-7; possibly TRBD1 for D (5 bases). The germline gives CDR1 MGHRA, CDR2 YSYEKL. This CDR3 comprises 10 residues. CDR3 in amino acids: CASSQDDSLV. The CDR3 DNA reads as TGCGCCAGCAGCCAAGATGACAGCCTCGTC.

This clonotype occurred many times. The chain joins TRBV7-8 to TRBJ2-3; D unclear. The V and J ends lost 1 base and 1 base respectively, with 12 bases between them. CDR1 is SGHVS, CDR2 FQNEAQ, per germline. The CDR3 has 16 residues. The CDR3 loop is CASSLGVLDRTDTQYF. The CDR3 DNA follows: TGTGCCAGCAGCTTAGGGGTGCTCGATCGCACAGATACGCAGTATTTT. The full variable domain, its missing parts supplied by reference TRBV7-8 and TRBJ2-3, is GAGVSQSPRYKVAKRGQDVALRCDPISGHVSLFWYQQALGQGPEFLTYFQNEAQLDKSGLPSDRFFAERPEGSVSTLKIQRTQQEDSAVYLCASSLGVLDRTDTQYFGPGTRLTVL.

This clonotype turned up a few times. The genes are TRBV6-2 or TRBV6-3 and TRBJ1-2, with D unresolved. Germline CDR1 MNHEY, CDR2 SVGEGT. V was clipped by 0 bases and J by 1 base, with 6 bases between them. This CDR3 is 14 amino acids long. As DNA, the CDR3 is TGTGCCAGCAGTTACTCAGGCTATAACTATGGCTACACCTTC. It specifies CASSYSGYNYGYTF.

This clonotype was recorded at least ten times. V and J are TRBV12-3 or TRBV12-4 and TRBJ2-5; 10 bases fit TRBD2. The CDR3 totals 17 residues. V shed 3 bases, J shed 5 bases, and the junction held 12 bases outside the gene matches. The chain's CDR3 is CASSFGWGSGRSETQYF. For the CDR3, the DNA is TGTGCCAGCAGTTTTGGGTGGGGTAGCGGGAGGTCGGAGACCCAGTACTTC.

The table lists this clonotype with a few counts. V usage is TRBV4-3 and J usage is TRBJ2-1, with 11 bases fitting TRBD2. The CDR3 has 15 amino acids. After removal of 4 bases from V and 6 bases from J, the junction contained 5 bases not matched to a gene. Germline CDR1 is LGHNA and CDR2 is YSLEER. DNA of the CDR3: TGCGCCAGCAGCCGATATAGCGGGAGGGGCAATGAGCAGTTCTTC. Translation gives CASSRYSGRGNEQFF.

This clonotype has just a few counts. The chain carries TRBV3-1 and TRBJ2-2; D tentatively fits TRBD1 or TRBD2 (6 bases each). Germline lookup yields CDR1 LGHDT and CDR2 YNNKEL (reference sequence). This CDR3 comprises 16 residues. V was trimmed by 3 bases and J by 1 base, leaving 12 bases between them. The CDR3 nucleotides read TGTGCCAGCAGCCACTTCAGGGGAGGGAACACCGGGGAGCTGTTTTTT. It yields the protein CASSHFRGGNTGELFF.

This clonotype has at least ten counts. J is TRBJ2-2 and V is TRBV25-1, with 7 bases lining up with TRBD2. The length of the CDR3 is 15 residues. CDR1 is MGHDK, CDR2 SYGVNS, per germline. J gave up 7 bases and V 3 bases, and 8 bases lay outside the gene matches. The CDR3 here is CASSDSSGKSGELFF. Here the CDR3 DNA reads TGTGCCAGCAGTGATTCAAGCGGGAAAAGCGGGGAGCTGTTTTTT.

This clonotype was seen many times. The rearrangement links TRBV7-8 to TRBJ1-3; TRBD1 might be the D (5 bases). Germline-derived CDR1 and CDR2 are SGHVS and FQNEAQ. The V end was cut by 4 bases, the J end by 2 bases, with 12 bases between. The CDR3 extends over 15 amino acids. This CDR3 is CASSSQGIAGNTIYF. The CDR3, as DNA: TGTGCCAGCAGCTCCCAGGGCATCGCTGGAAACACCATATATTTT.

The J gene is TRBJ2-2, the V gene TRBV20-1; D remains ambiguous. This CDR3 region has 13 residues. Trimming left V 2 bases short and J 11 bases short, with 15 bases between. The germline V gene encodes CDR1 DFQATT and CDR2 SNEGSKA (reference sequence). The CDR3 nucleotides are TGCAGTGCTAGACCCCGGAACCCCACCGAGCTGTTTTTT. It is translated as CSARPRNPTELFF.

V and J are TRBV18 and TRBJ2-3, with a possible D match to TRBD1 (6 bases). The CDR3 has 16 amino acids. Per germline, CDR1 KGHSH and CDR2 LQKENI. Between the trimmed V and J ends, which lost 0 bases and 2 bases, there was a span of 12 bases. CDR3 sequence reads: CASSPPARGLTDTQYF. The CDR3 coding sequence is TGTGCCAGCTCACCACCGGCCAGGGGCCTCACAGATACGCAGTATTTT.

This clonotype was found many times. The V gene is TRBV30, the J gene TRBJ2-5; perhaps TRBD2 as D (5 bases). Germline V gives CDR1 GTSNPN, CDR2 SVGIG (reference sequence). This CDR3 is built from 13 residues. V dropped 2 bases and J dropped 3 bases, with 10 bases sitting between them. CDR3 in DNA: TGTGCCTGGAGTACCAAGGGAGAAGAGACCCAGTACTTC. Its protein product is CAWSTKGEETQYF. The whole variable domain, filled in from reference TRBV30 and TRBJ2-5, reads SQTIHQWPATLVQPVGSPLSLECTVEGTSNPNLYWYRQAAGRGLQLLFYSVGIGQISSEVPQNLSASRPQDRQFILSSKKLLLSDSGFYLCAWSTKGEETQYFGPGTRLLVL.

There are many counts of this clonotype. The chain recombines TRBV12-3 or TRBV12-4 with TRBJ2-1; D gene ambiguous. The CDR3 loop spans 14 amino acids. V was clipped by 3 bases and J by 5 bases, with 11 bases between them. The CDR3 loop reads CASSLPEGNNEQFF. In DNA form, the CDR3 reads TGTGCCAGCAGTTTGCCAGAAGGGAACAATGAGCAGTTCTTC.

This clonotype came up many times. The chain combines TRBV10-2 with TRBJ2-7; D possibly corresponds to TRBD1 (6 bases). V lost 1 base, J lost 3 bases, and 7 bases lay in between. Germline V gene lookup returns CDR1 WSHSY and CDR2 SAAADI. This CDR3 has 13 amino acids. CDR3 bases: TGCGCCAGCAGTGAGTGGACAGTCTACGAGCAGTACGTC. Protein: CASSEWTVYEQYV.

This sequence joins TRBV12-3 or TRBV12-4 and TRBJ2-1; D ambiguous. The CDR3 spans 13 residues. Trimming took off 1 base at V and 8 bases at J, with 9 bases between the two ends. The CDR3: CASSLVLRHEQFF. Here the CDR3 DNA reads TGTGCCAGCAGTTTAGTATTACGGCATGAGCAGTTCTTC.

This clonotype was recorded at least ten times. V is TRBV7-8 and J is TRBJ2-7; D is undetermined. Per the germline V gene, CDR1 is SGHVS and CDR2 is FQNEAQ. Trimming pared 5 bases from V and 7 bases from J, leaving 24 bases between. CDR3 size: 16 residues. CDR3 in amino acids: CASSPPGRIIKLEQYF. CDR3 DNA: TGTGCCAGCAGCCCACCCGGACGTATCATTAAGTTAGAGCAGTACTTC.

The chain is built from TRBV14 and TRBJ2-4; D is tentatively TRBD1 or TRBD2 (5 bases each). Germline loops: CDR1 SGHDN, CDR2 FVKESK. This CDR3 is built from 15 residues. The V gene lost 0 bases and the J gene lost 8 bases, with 14 bases spanning the gap. CDR3 in amino acids: CASSQDRGRGDIQYF. CDR3 nucleotides: TGTGCCAGCAGCCAAGATCGGGGCCGAGGAGACATTCAGTACTTC.